The clone carrying this T cell receptor beta chain was counted at least ten times. Its antigen remains unidentified. Unmatched junction bases numbered 7, after V lost 2 bases and J lost 5 bases. This CDR3 has 15 residues. Germline V gene sequence: CDR1 MNHEY, CDR2 SVGAGI. This specimen belongs to a study of identical twins. TCRdb re-called the 5' RACE reads through MiXCR, storing one row per CDR3 protein. In the table there are fewer than 250,000 distinct CDR3 sequences, 7.5% of which are singletons. Study findings and constraints: Out-of-frame beta chain sequences displayed weaker excess sharing between twins. Memory repertoires lacked the insertion deficit that abundant cord blood beta clonotypes showed. Cross-sectional statistical analysis, not tracking of the same donors, underpinned the conclusions.

The sample was also reused in another study, on yellow fever vaccine responses in identical twins.

The rearrangement links TRBV6-5 to TRBJ2-5; TRBD1 matches 8 bases. The receptor comes from a woman aged 18-35 years in good health. Input material: CD8+ T cells sorted from blood. The CDR3 coding sequence is TGTGCCAGCAGTTACGGGAGACAGGGGCGGGAGACCCAGTACTTC. Encoded protein: CASSYGRQGRETQYF.